These 18 T cell receptor beta chains originate from one sample sequenced in a study of blood T cell repertoires in COVID-19. Data came from immunoSEQ multiplex PCR; TCRdb stores just in-frame clones and leaves some out. This table has around 120,000 clones, 70% to 90% appearing once. Sequences were obtained from peripheral blood. These receptors came from a man aged 50 to 60 with acute or convalescent COVID-19.

The chain uses TRBV5-4 and TRBJ2-2; possible D gene TRBD1, 6 bases. The germline CDR1 and CDR2 sequences are SGHNT and YYREEE (reference sequence). There are 15 residues in the CDR3. Trimming removed 0 bases from V and 2 bases from J, with 8 bases in between. The CDR3: CASSLVRGNTGELFF. CDR3 coding DNA: TGTGCCAGCAGCTTGGTCAGGGGCAACACCGGGGAGCTGTTTTTT. The entire variable domain, with the rest obtained from reference TRBV5-4 and TRBJ2-2, is as follows: ETGVTQSPTHLIKTRGQQVTLRCSSQSGHNTVSWYQQALGQGPQFIFQYYREEENGRGNFPPRFSGLQFPNYSSELNVNALELDDSALYLCASSLVRGNTGELFFGEGSRLTVL.

The rearrangement joins TRBV7-9 to TRBJ1-5; weak D call: TRBD1 (5 bases). V was cut by 3 bases and J by 6 bases, with 18 bases left in between. Germline assignment: CDR1 SEHNR and CDR2 FQNEAQ (reference sequence). This CDR3 contains 16 residues. CDR3 loop: CASSFDAGEFGQPQHF. The CDR3 DNA sequence: TGTGCCAGCAGCTTCGATGCGGGGGAGTTCGGTCAGCCCCAGCATTTT.

To note about this clone: The sample holds other DNA sequences that translate to the same CDR3. The chain is built from TRBV29-1 and TRBJ2-3, with 15 positions matching TRBD2. This CDR3 is 17 amino acids long. Germline CDR1 SQVTM, CDR2 ANQGSEA. V trimming: 3 bases; J trimming: 0 bases; junction bases outside the gene matches: 4. The CDR3 loop is CSVDGLAGGGSTDTQYF. Written as DNA, the CDR3 is TGCAGCGTTGACGGACTAGCGGGGGGGGGTAGCACAGATACGCAGTATTTT.

The chain employs TRBV12-5 and TRBJ2-7; 9 nucleotides agree with TRBD2. V was pared by 5 bases and J by 2 bases, with 7 bases of the junction left unmatched. The germline gives CDR1 LGHNT, CDR2 FRNRAP. There are 15 residues in the CDR3. CDR3 in DNA: TGTGCTAGTGGTCCGGGACTAGCCGTCGCCTACGAGCAGTACTTC. Translating it yields CASGPGLAVAYEQYF.

This clone was observed a single time. The chain joins TRBV6-1 to TRBJ1-3; perhaps TRBD1 as D (5 bases). The germline V gene encodes CDR1 MNHNS and CDR2 SASEGT. CDR3 length: 18 amino acids. Between the trimmed V and J ends, which lost 4 bases and 1 base, there was a span of 20 bases. The CDR3 coding sequence is TGTGCCAGCAGTGCCCCCGCTTCCACAGGAAGATCTGGAAACACCATATATTTT. This translates into CASSAPASTGRSGNTIYF.

The chain recombines TRBV20-1 with TRBJ1-2; the match to TRBD1 covers 10 bases. J lost 7 bases, V lost 5 bases, and 1 base had no gene match. Germline loops: CDR1 DFQATT, CDR2 SNEGSKA (reference sequence). This CDR3 comprises 11 residues. The CDR3 bases are TGCAGTGCTTGGACAGGGGGTGGCTACACCTTC. The encoded protein is CSAWTGGGYTF.

The V gene is TRBV7-2, the J gene TRBJ2-1, with 12 positions matching TRBD2. CDR3 length equals 17 residues. V shed 5 bases and J 3 bases; nucleotides not matched to a gene: 8. Per germline, CDR1 SGHTA and CDR2 FQGNSA. This CDR3 is CASSPRLAGVVYNEQFF. Written as DNA, the CDR3 is TGTGCCAGCAGCCCGCGACTAGCGGGAGTGGTCTACAATGAGCAGTTCTTC.

The chain joins TRBV29-1 to TRBJ1-2; 8 bases line up with TRBD1. Losses at the gene ends were 7 bases for V and 8 bases for J; bases not matched to a gene: 9. CDR1 and CDR2 from the germline V gene are SQVTM and ANQGSEA. This CDR3 is 12 amino acids long. CDR3 sequence: CSALDRAGGYTF. In DNA form, the CDR3 reads TGCAGCGCCTTGGACAGGGCAGGGGGCTACACCTTC.

This chain uses TRBV11-3 with TRBJ2-5; the match to TRBD1 covers 12 bases. The CDR3 totals 17 residues. The J segment lost 3 bases and the V segment lost 0 bases, leaving 5 bases of the junction unmatched. Germline CDR1 and CDR2: SGHNT and YENEEA. The DNA of the CDR3 is TGTGCCAGCAGCTTAGAAGCCGGGACAGGGGGCAAAGAGACCCAGTACTTC. It codes for CASSLEAGTGGKETQYF.

The chain combines TRBV9 with TRBJ2-3; 7 positions agree with TRBD2. CDR3 size: 14 residues. Germline V lookup: CDR1 SGDLS, CDR2 YYNGEE. After removal of 3 bases from V and 1 base from J, the junction contained 2 bases not matched to a gene. The CDR3 sequence: CASSELARTDTQYF. The CDR3 bases are TGTGCCAGCAGCGAACTAGCGCGCACAGATACGCAGTATTTT.

The rearrangement uses TRBV7-6 and TRBJ2-7, with 11 nucleotides matching TRBD2. CDR1 and CDR2 (germline): SGHVS, FNYEAQ. The CDR3 is 15 residues long. Trimming at V came to 5 bases and at J to 5 bases, leaving 8 bases not matched to a gene. This chain's CDR3 is CASSGGTSGYHEQYF. In DNA, the CDR3 is TGTGCCAGCAGCGGAGGGACTAGCGGCTACCACGAGCAGTACTTC.

The chain joins TRBV5-5 to TRBJ1-5, with 8 bases that match TRBD1. Losses at the gene ends were 0 bases for V and 4 bases for J; bases not matched to a gene: 6. The CDR3 spans 16 residues. CDR1 is SGHKS and CDR2 is YYEKEE in the germline V gene (reference sequence). The CDR3 DNA sequence: TGTGCCAGCAGCTTGGCTGGGGACAGGCAAAATCAGCCCCAGCATTTT. Encoded protein: CASSLAGDRQNQPQHF.

The gene calls are TRBV11-2 and TRBJ2-7; D is ambiguous. In germline, CDR1 is SGHAT, CDR2 FQNNGV. This CDR3 is 13 amino acids long. Trimming removed 0 bases at V and 3 bases at J, with 6 bases between. CDR3 DNA sequence: TGTGCCAGCAGCTTAGACGACAACTACGAGCAGTACTTC. Translating gives CASSLDDNYEQYF.

This chain uses TRBV28 with TRBJ2-5; possible D gene TRBD2, 5 bases. Germline CDR1 MDHEN, CDR2 SYDVKM. The CDR3 consists of 14 residues. V was clipped by 5 bases and J by 5 bases, with 15 bases between them. The CDR3 loop reads CASSPSGSGETQYF. The CDR3 region has the DNA TGTGCCAGCAGTCCGTCGGGATCTGGGGAGACCCAGTACTTC.

This clone was counted only a few times. The CDR3 loop is CSARPGYEQYF. The DNA of the CDR3 is TGCAGTGCTAGACCGGGTTACGAGCAGTACTTC. The chain carries TRBV20-1 and TRBJ2-7, with D hard to call. This CDR3 is 11 amino acids long. Germline V lookup: CDR1 DFQATT, CDR2 SNEGSKA (reference sequence). V was pared by 2 bases and J by 4 bases, with 6 bases between.

CDR3 in amino acids: CASSYGEGEGYTF. DNA for the CDR3: TGTGCCAGCAGTTACGGGGAGGGAGAGGGCTACACCTTC. The chain has TRBV6-6 and TRBJ1-2; D remains ambiguous. The CDR3 spans 13 residues. Germline V lookup: CDR1 MNHNY, CDR2 SVGAGI (reference sequence). Deletions cut 2 bases from V and 8 bases from J, with 12 bases between.

This chain uses TRBV9 with TRBJ2-4; 8 nucleotides match TRBD2. The CDR3 extends over 20 amino acids. Germline V CDR1 and CDR2: SGDLS, YYNGEE. The V segment lost 0 bases and the J segment 0 bases; nucleotides outside the gene matches: 14. The CDR3 sequence: CASSVGRAASGLLAKNIQYF. The CDR3 nucleotides are TGTGCCAGCAGCGTAGGGCGGGCTGCTAGCGGGCTTCTAGCCAAAAACATTCAGTACTTC.

This rearrangement joins TRBV11-2 to TRBJ2-1; D may be TRBD2 (6 bases). Trimming shortened V by 3 bases and J by 4 bases, and 19 bases separated the two germline ends. The germline V gene encodes CDR1 SGHAT and CDR2 FQNNGV. The CDR3 length is 17 residues. The CDR3 sequence: CASSFSPLRREYNEQFF. CDR3 nucleotides: TGTGCCAGCAGCTTTTCCCCACTTCGGCGGGAATACAATGAGCAGTTCTTC. Based on the CDR3 plus reference TRBV11-2 and TRBJ2-1, the full variable domain is EAGVAQSPRYKIIEKRQSVAFWCNPISGHATLYWYQQILGQGPKLLIQFQNNGVVDDSQLPKDRFSAERLKGVDSTLKIQPAKLEDSAVYLCASSFSPLRREYNEQFFGPGTRLTVL.